This TCR beta chain appears in the sequencing data of a study of blood T cell repertoires in COVID-19. Study-wide background: Sites in the United States, Italy and Spain provided acute and convalescent COVID-19 samples.

This clone appeared once. The protocol was immunoSEQ multiplex PCR, while the TCRdb copy is restricted to in-frame clones and leaves out a portion. The sample includes over 200,000 clones, over 80% of them seen just once. CDR1 is SGDLS and CDR2 is YYNGEE in the germline V gene. The CDR3 is 16 residues long. V was cut by 4 bases and J by 2 bases, with 18 bases left in between. The sequence derives from a woman aged 25-40 years who had been exposed to COVID-19. Sequences were obtained from PBMCs or T cells enriched from blood (not recorded which). The chain uses TRBV9 and TRBJ1-2; D perhaps matches TRBD1 (5 bases). CDR3 DNA sequence: TGTGCCAGCAGCTTAGCCGGCGGGGCGGACAACTATGGCTACACCTTC. Amino acids: CASSLAGGADNYGYTF.